This TCR beta chain was recorded in a study of T cells in Graves' hyperthyroidism and ophthalmopathy. Ten or more counts support this clonotype. The antigen is unknown. Points from the study as a whole: Stable hyperthyroidism was told apart from ophthalmopathy by a model built on 13 V-J features.

Lactation, pregnancy, other autoimmune disease or uncontrolled infection excluded patients. Amplification yielded TCR beta CDR3 regions, with RNA transcripts as the source. The HTBI primer set served for first-round RT-PCR of the TCR CDR3. TCRdb passed the multiplex PCR reads through MiXCR, listing each CDR3 protein once. The sample consists of a few hundred thousand distinct CDR3 sequences, roughly a fifth of them appearing once. The specimen was blood. This TCR derives from a woman in her forties or fifties with Graves' hyperthyroidism.

The CDR3 DNA is TGTGCCAGCAGGGTAGCGGGATCCCAATTTGAGCAGTTCTTC. Translating gives CASRVAGSQFEQFF. V and J are TRBV11-2 and TRBJ2-1; TRBD2 agrees at 8 bases. Germline V gives CDR1 SGHAT, CDR2 FQNNGV. The J segment lost 9 bases and the V segment lost 6 bases, leaving 10 bases of the junction unmatched. The CDR3 is 14 residues long.